This T cell receptor beta chain was retrieved from a study of technical replicates of blood from several donors. The CDR3 is made up of 16 amino acids. The germline V gene has CDR1 SGHTA and CDR2 FQGNSA. V was clipped by 4 bases and J by 5 bases; unmatched bases: 12. The repertoire was sequenced with immunoSEQ multiplex PCR; TCRdb's copy has only in-frame clones and lacks some. Counted here are around 80,000 clones, around 89% occurring once; the ten biggest clones make up approximately 0.39%. The sequencing input was T cells isolated from PBMCs. The chain has TRBV7-2 and TRBJ2-3; 7 bases fit TRBD2. The TCR comes from a human donor in good health. The CDR3 here is CASSYPWGRAKDTQYF. CDR3 DNA: TGTGCCAGCAGCTACCCCTGGGGGAGGGCCAAAGATACGCAGTATTTT. Filled out from reference TRBV7-2 and TRBJ2-3, the complete variable domain reads GAGVSQSPSNKVTEKGKDVELRCDPISGHTALYWYRQSLGQGLEFLIYFQGNSAPDKSGLPSDRFSAERTGGSVSTLTIQRTQQEDSAVYLCASSYPWGRAKDTQYFGPGTRLTVL.